These 27 T cell receptor beta chains share one sample of origin, sequenced in a study of CD8 T cells in Susac syndrome. Reverse transcription used roughly 0.45 to 1 ug RNA and random hexamers. TCRdb ran MiXCR on the immunoSEQ multiplex PCR reads and lists one entry per CDR3 protein. The repertoire has some 200,000 distinct CDR3 sequences, 95% of them found once; the top ten carry about 0.088%. Source material: CD4+ T cells from PBMCs. These receptors were obtained from a human donor with multiple sclerosis.

The sample holds one count of this clonotype. The rearrangement joins TRBV3-1 to TRBJ2-2; D perhaps matches TRBD2 (6 bases). From germline, CDR1 is LGHDT and CDR2 YNNKEL (reference sequence). Trimming left V 2 bases short and J 2 bases short, with 15 bases between. CDR3 length: 17 amino acids. This CDR3 is CASSQWGDFLNTGELFF. CDR3 bases: TGTGCCAGCAGCCAATGGGGGGACTTCCTTAACACCGGGGAGCTGTTTTTT.

The CDR3 DNA reads as TGTGCCACCAGTGCCACAGGGATTGAGCAGTTCTTC. Translation: CATSATGIEQFF. The gene calls are TRBV24-1 and TRBJ2-1; D is perhaps TRBD1 (6 bases). Between the trimmed V and J ends, which lost 5 bases and 9 bases, there was a span of 10 bases. The germline CDR1 and CDR2 sequences are KGHDR and SFDVKD. The length of the CDR3 is 12 residues.

The chain couples TRBV12-3 or TRBV12-4 to TRBJ1-5, with 8 bases lining up with TRBD1. The V segment lost 5 bases and the J segment 6 bases; nucleotides outside the gene matches: 3. The CDR3 totals 13 residues. The DNA for the CDR3 is TGTGCCAGCAGTCCAGGGGGCGGTCAGCCCCAGCATTTT. It codes for CASSPGGGQPQHF.

The rearrangement uses TRBV6-6 and TRBJ2-7; perhaps TRBD1 as D (6 bases). This CDR3 is built from 16 residues. The germline V gene has CDR1 MNHNY and CDR2 SVGAGI (reference sequence). Trimming took 0 bases from V and 2 from J, leaving 14 bases between them. This CDR3 is CASSYSGAPSAYEQYF. The CDR3 DNA is TGTGCCAGCAGTTACTCGGGGGCGCCTTCCGCCTACGAGCAGTACTTC.

The CDR3 region is CSAREGLAHPDTQYF. The DNA of the CDR3 is TGCAGTGCTAGAGAGGGACTAGCCCATCCAGATACGCAGTATTTT. This chain links TRBV20-1 with TRBJ2-3, with 9 bases identical to TRBD2. This CDR3 region has 15 residues. The germline CDR1 and CDR2 sequences are DFQATT and SNEGSKA (reference sequence). Trimming cost V 0 bases and J 4 bases; bases outside gene matches: 5.

This chain connects TRBV4-1 to TRBJ1-2; D ambiguous. This CDR3 contains 15 residues. Germline assignment: CDR1 MGHRA and CDR2 YSYEKL. V dropped 0 bases and J dropped 0 bases, with 8 bases sitting between them. The CDR3 DNA is TGCGCCAGCAGCCAAGAGGCCGGAGCTAACTATGGCTACACCTTC. Its protein product is CASSQEAGANYGYTF.

V and J are TRBV6-5 and TRBJ1-2, with D possibly TRBD1 on 5 matching bases. The germline V gene has CDR1 MNHEY and CDR2 SVGAGI. This CDR3 is built from 15 residues. Trimming stripped 0 bases from V and 2 bases from J, with 10 bases between. The CDR3 loop reads CASSYSKGNNYGYTF. CDR3 nucleotides: TGTGCCAGCAGTTACTCCAAGGGGAACAACTATGGCTACACCTTC.

The J gene is TRBJ1-1, the V gene TRBV28; D is ambiguous. With 2 bases removed from V and 2 bases from J, the gap between germline ends came to 3 bases. Germline CDR1 is MDHEN and CDR2 is SYDVKM. The CDR3 runs 12 residues. This CDR3 reads CASSLINTEAFF. DNA of the CDR3: TGTGCCAGCAGTTTAATTAACACTGAAGCTTTCTTT.

The rearrangement uses TRBV15 and TRBJ2-3; D gene unclear. This CDR3 is built from 14 residues. The germline V and J ends were trimmed by 5 bases and 1 base, with 10 bases remaining between them. Germline CDR1 is LNHNV and CDR2 is YYDKDF (reference sequence). The CDR3 DNA follows: TGTGCCACCAGCCCCTCTCTTCGCACAGATACGCAGTATTTT. It specifies CATSPSLRTDTQYF.

The chain combines TRBV20-1 with TRBJ2-7, with TRBD1 matching 9 bases. Germline V gene lookup returns CDR1 DFQATT and CDR2 SNEGSKA (reference sequence). The CDR3 has 14 residues. Unmatched junction bases numbered 9, after V lost 3 bases and J lost 6 bases. The CDR3 is CSASYGQGSSEQYF. CDR3 nucleotides: TGCAGTGCTAGTTACGGACAGGGGAGTTCCGAGCAGTACTTC.

This clonotype was found once. The rearrangement uses TRBV12-3 or TRBV12-4 and TRBJ2-3; no definite D call. CDR3 length: 12 residues. The ends were cut back, 7 bases at V and 6 bases at J, with 11 bases in the middle. The CDR3 bases are TGTGCCAGCACTCGAGTCTTGGATACGCAGTATTTT. It yields the protein CASTRVLDTQYF.

V is TRBV7-8 and J is TRBJ2-7; no clear D. The CDR3 contains 14 residues. The V gene's germline CDR1 is SGHVS and CDR2 FQNEAQ. V dropped 2 bases and J dropped 0 bases, with 8 bases sitting between them. In DNA form, the CDR3 reads TGTGCCAGCAGCTTACAGAGTACCTCCTACGAGCAGTACTTC. This encodes CASSLQSTSYEQYF.

The V call is TRBV4-2, the J call TRBJ2-1; TRBD2 aligns across 9 bases. J lost 8 bases, V lost 6 bases, and 11 bases had no gene match. From germline, CDR1 is LGHNA and CDR2 YNFKEQ. This CDR3 is 15 amino acids long. CDR3 amino acids: CASSLAGEGPHEQFF. CDR3 coding DNA: TGTGCCAGCAGTTTAGCGGGAGAGGGCCCCCATGAGCAGTTCTTC.

The rearrangement uses TRBV9 and TRBJ2-7; 8 nucleotides align to TRBD2. The CDR3 is made up of 15 amino acids. From germline, CDR1 is SGDLS and CDR2 YYNGEE. V lost 4 bases and J lost 5; bases outside the gene matches: 11. CDR3 amino acids: CASSSRGGLVDEQYF. The CDR3 region has the DNA TGTGCCAGCAGCTCCCGAGGGGGACTAGTCGACGAGCAGTACTTC.

This clonotype has just one count. J is TRBJ1-2 and V is TRBV25-1; no clear D. The germline CDR1 and CDR2 sequences are MGHDK and SYGVNS. The CDR3 is 14 amino acids. Trimming took off 5 bases at V and 2 bases at J, with 12 bases between the two ends. Here the CDR3 DNA reads TGTGCCAGCAGTTTTGGGAGACCAAACTATGGCTACACCTTC. It specifies CASSFGRPNYGYTF.

J is TRBJ2-3 and V is TRBV20-1; 9 bases fit TRBD2. There are 14 residues in the CDR3. The germline V gene encodes CDR1 DFQATT and CDR2 SNEGSKA (reference sequence). V gave up 3 bases and J gave up 6 bases; unmatched junction bases: 7. This CDR3 is CSARELAGWDTQYF. CDR3 nucleotide sequence: TGCAGTGCTAGGGAGCTAGCGGGATGGGATACGCAGTATTTT.

The chain employs TRBV6-6 and TRBJ2-7; D is perhaps TRBD2 (5 bases). The V end lost 7 bases, the J end lost 3 bases, and 13 bases lay between the germline ends. The CDR3 covers 13 residues. The germline CDR1 and CDR2 sequences are MNHNY and SVGAGI (reference sequence). The CDR3 reads CASIEAGGYEQYF. For the CDR3, the DNA is TGTGCCAGCATAGAGGCTGGAGGCTACGAGCAGTACTTC.

The CDR3, as DNA: TGCGCCAGCAGCCGTGGGGAACAGGGGGAGTATGGCTACACCTTC. It is translated as CASSRGEQGEYGYTF. This chain links TRBV4-1 with TRBJ1-2, with TRBD1 identical over 8 bases. CDR3 length equals 15 residues. Germline V gene data show CDR1 as MGHRA and CDR2 as YSYEKL. V lost 4 bases to trimming and J lost 5 bases; unmatched junction nucleotides: 9.

This rearrangement joins TRBV20-1 to TRBJ1-2; 7 positions agree with TRBD1. The CDR3 runs 16 residues. CDR1 is DFQATT and CDR2 is SNEGSKA in the germline V gene (reference sequence). After removal of 0 bases from V and 8 bases from J, the junction contained 15 bases not matched to a gene. CDR3 bases: TGCAGTGCTAGAGATGCGAGACAGGGCGGGACTATGGGCTACACCTTC. Its translation: CSARDARQGGTMGYTF.

V is TRBV13 and J is TRBJ2-2, with 7 bases fitting TRBD2. Germline V gene lookup returns CDR1 PRHDT and CDR2 FYEKMQ (reference sequence). The CDR3 sequence is 16 residues long. The V segment lost 7 bases and the J segment 4 bases; nucleotides outside the gene matches: 12. The CDR3 DNA reads as TGTGCCAGCACTCTCACCCTTACTAGCGCCACCGGGGAGCTGTTTTTT. Translated, it gives CASTLTLTSATGELFF.

This sequence joins TRBV20-1 and TRBJ1-2, with D perhaps matching TRBD1 (5 bases). Germline CDR1 DFQATT, CDR2 SNEGSKA (reference sequence). V shed 0 bases and J shed 2 bases, with 7 bases lying between them. The CDR3 length is 13 residues. The CDR3 sequence: CSARDSGNYGYTF. In DNA, the CDR3 is TGCAGTGCTAGAGATTCAGGGAACTATGGCTACACCTTC.

The chain is built from TRBV5-1 and TRBJ2-1; TRBD2 might be the D (6 bases). Germline values: CDR1 SGHRS, CDR2 YFSETQ. Trimming left V 4 bases short and J 2 bases short, with 13 bases between. The CDR3 extends over 15 amino acids. The CDR3 coding sequence is TGCGCCAGCAGCCCGACCCCGGGAGCCTACAATGAGCAGTTCTTC. Its protein product is CASSPTPGAYNEQFF. Together with reference TRBV5-1 and TRBJ2-1, the CDR3 gives the full variable domain: KAGVTQTPRYLIKTRGQQVTLSCSPISGHRSVSWYQQTPGQGLQFLFEYFSETQRNKGNFPGRFSGRQFSNSRSEMNVSTLELGDSALYLCASSPTPGAYNEQFFGPGTRLTVL.

The chain couples TRBV29-1 to TRBJ1-1, with TRBD1 as a possible D gene (6 bases). Per the germline V gene, CDR1 is SQVTM and CDR2 is ANQGSEA. CDR3 size: 12 residues. V was trimmed by 3 bases and J by 4 bases, leaving 9 bases between them. CDR3 amino acids: CSVDGGPTEAFF. In DNA form, the CDR3 reads TGCAGCGTTGATGGGGGGCCCACTGAAGCTTTCTTT.

In this sample, this clonotype turned up once. For the CDR3, the DNA is TGCAGCGTTAGAATGGGACAGGGTCACGAGCAGTACTTC. Protein sequence: CSVRMGQGHEQYF. V gene TRBV29-1 combines with J gene TRBJ2-7; 9 nucleotides align to TRBD1. The J segment lost 5 bases and the V segment lost 5 bases, leaving 7 bases of the junction unmatched. The CDR3 contains 13 residues. Germline V gene sequence: CDR1 SQVTM, CDR2 ANQGSEA.

V and J are TRBV6-6 and TRBJ1-2; D is ambiguous. V lost 4 bases to trimming and J lost 1 base, with 10 bases between them. The germline V gene encodes CDR1 MNHNY and CDR2 SVGAGI (reference sequence). The CDR3 extends over 14 amino acids. The DNA for the CDR3 is TGTGCCAGCAGTTCGGGAGGAGTTAACTATGGCTACACCTTC. This codes for CASSSGGVNYGYTF.

A single count supports this clonotype. The CDR3 bases are TGTGCCAGCTCACCGACAGGGACGTTCTACAATGAGCAGTTCTTC. Translated: CASSPTGTFYNEQFF. The V call is TRBV18, the J call TRBJ2-1; 7 positions agree with TRBD1. This CDR3 region has 15 residues. The V gene's germline CDR1 is KGHSH and CDR2 LQKENI. V was pared by 3 bases and J by 3 bases, with 5 bases of the junction left unmatched. The full variable domain, its missing parts supplied by reference TRBV18 and TRBJ2-1, is NAGVMQNPRHLVRRRGQEARLRCSPMKGHSHVYWYRQLPEEGLKFMVYLQKENIIDESGMPKERFSAEFPKEGPSILRIQQVVRGDSAAYFCASSPTGTFYNEQFFGPGTRLTVL.

The chain joins TRBV15 to TRBJ2-3; D unclear. CDR1 is LNHNV and CDR2 is YYDKDF in the germline V gene (reference sequence). The CDR3 has 16 residues. With 5 bases removed from V and 5 bases from J, the gap between germline ends came to 20 bases. The CDR3: CATSSSDRRPVDTQYF. CDR3 in DNA: TGTGCCACCAGCTCGTCGGACCGACGCCCGGTAGATACGCAGTATTTT.